The 8 T cell receptor beta chains presented below share a single source sample, sequenced in a study of blood T cell repertoires in COVID-19. Using immunoSEQ multiplex PCR, the repertoire was profiled, and TCRdb retains in-frame clones only, with some absent. This table holds about 250,000 clones, around 92% found once. The sequencing sample was made of PBMCs or T cells enriched from blood (not recorded which). The receptors derive from a woman aged 30 to 39 with acute COVID-19.

This sequence joins TRBV4-1 and TRBJ1-1; D is ambiguous. Trimming stripped 0 bases from V and 0 bases from J, with 8 bases between. The CDR3 extends over 15 amino acids. CDR1 and CDR2 from the germline V gene are MGHRA and YSYEKL. The CDR3 DNA reads as TGCGCCAGCAGCCAAGAGAGGCACCTGAACACTGAAGCTTTCTTT. Protein product: CASSQERHLNTEAFF.

This chain links TRBV9 with TRBJ1-3, with D unresolved. There are 14 residues in the CDR3. Germline values: CDR1 SGDLS, CDR2 YYNGEE. V shed 0 bases and J shed 4 bases, with 8 bases lying between them. The CDR3 protein is CASSVAGRGNTIYF. CDR3 DNA: TGTGCCAGCAGCGTAGCAGGAAGAGGAAACACCATATATTTT. The full variable domain, with the rest looked up from reference TRBV9 and TRBJ1-3, is DSGVTQTPKHLITATGQRVTLRCSPRSGDLSVYWYQQSLDQGLQFLIQYYNGEERAKGNILERFSAQQFPDLHSELNLSSLELGDSALYFCASSVAGRGNTIYFGEGSWLTVV.

The genes are TRBV10-1 and TRBJ2-3; 9 bases agree with TRBD1. This CDR3 region has 16 residues. With V trimmed by 4 bases and J by 0 bases, 5 bases remained unmatched. Looked up from germline, CDR1 is WNHNN and CDR2 is SYGVQD (reference sequence). CDR3 coding DNA: TGCGCCAGCAGTGGATCGGGACAGGGTAGCACAGATACGCAGTATTTT. This encodes CASSGSGQGSTDTQYF.

V gene TRBV28 combines with J gene TRBJ1-6, with 10 bases fitting TRBD1. The length of the CDR3 is 15 residues. The germline gives CDR1 MDHEN, CDR2 SYDVKM. With V trimmed by 3 bases and J by 9 bases, 5 bases remained unmatched. This chain's CDR3 is CASSFGGTGVSPLHF. CDR3 sequence (DNA): TGTGCCAGCAGTTTTGGCGGGACAGGGGTTTCACCCCTCCACTTT.

V gene TRBV30 combines with J gene TRBJ1-3; no definite D call. Germline loops: CDR1 GTSNPN, CDR2 SVGIG (reference sequence). Trimming took off 6 bases at V and 0 bases at J, with 6 bases between the two ends. The CDR3 covers 12 residues. CDR3 amino acids: CACIYSGNTIYF. The CDR3 DNA sequence: TGTGCCTGTATATACTCTGGAAACACCATATATTTT.

This CDR3 reads CASSPHGTAYGYTF. As DNA, the CDR3 is TGTGCCAGCAGCCCACACGGGACAGCCTATGGCTACACCTTC. This chain joins TRBV28 and TRBJ1-2, with 7 nucleotides matching TRBD1. From germline, CDR1 is MDHEN and CDR2 SYDVKM. The V gene end was trimmed by 6 bases and the J gene end by 4 bases; junction bases not matched to a gene: 8. The CDR3 has 14 residues.

V is TRBV5-4 and J is TRBJ1-1; D remains unclear. Deletions cut 3 bases from V and 2 bases from J, with 2 bases between. Germline V lookup: CDR1 SGHNT, CDR2 YYREEE (reference sequence). The CDR3 loop spans 11 amino acids. The chain's CDR3 is CASSSNTEAFF. CDR3 DNA: TGTGCCAGCAGCTCAAACACTGAAGCTTTCTTT.

In this sample, this clone turned up a few times. The rearrangement uses TRBV30 and TRBJ1-4; tentative D call: TRBD1 (5 bases). Looked up from germline, CDR1 is GTSNPN and CDR2 is SVGIG (reference sequence). CDR3 size: 12 residues. Trimming removed 7 bases at V and 8 bases at J, with 14 bases between. The CDR3 DNA follows: TGTGCCTACGGGAGGGACGGAGAAAAACTGTTTTTT. Translating it yields CAYGRDGEKLFF.